The sequence of this TCR beta chain was determined in a study of T-cell memory formation after mild COVID-19 (dated by TCRdb to the early 2020s). Regarding the complete study: TCR sequence clusters from the two donors were largely donor specific. Two young, previously healthy adult volunteers, one female and one male, were included in the cohort. T-cell clones expanding and contracting after mild COVID-19 in a couple of donors were tracked by longitudinal TCRalpha and TCRbeta repertoire sequencing. Here is what the overall study found, with its caveats: Clones contracting from day 15 to 85 had balanced CD4/CD8 phenotypes, while a second wave expanding from day 15 to 37 was biased towards CD4+. The study covered only two mild cases, and larger cohorts including severe cases with pre-infection samples were considered necessary. Whether the second-wave clones peaking on day 37 were SARS-CoV-2 specific was not confirmed. Some responding clones were found in pre-infection memory, which suggests that pre-existing cross-reactive memory T cells took part in the SARS-CoV-2 response. Contracting CD4+ clones were found mainly in CM and EM memory subsets, while CD8+ clones were enriched in EMRA.

From a lookup of the germline V gene, CDR1 and CDR2 are SGHVS and FQNEAQ. The CDR3 sequence holds 14 residues, the cysteine and phenylalanine included. The kept DNA is CDR3 alone, 42 bases in frame from the first base. The V end loses 0 bases and the J end loses 7 bases, and a stretch of 7 bases separates them. Ficoll-Paque density gradient centrifugation was used to isolate PBMCs. On this clonotype itself: The clone's antigen remains unknown. One base away there is no much larger clone; base qualities are not given.

Instrument on record: Illumina NovaSeq 6000. Using 5'RACE with constant-segment primers, TCRalpha and TCRbeta cDNA libraries were constructed, with sample barcodes and unique molecular identifiers added in the process. Trizol reagent was used to extract RNA from every sample. Amplification of the libraries took two PCR steps, and the second step added a second sample barcode plus Illumina TruSeq adapters. Sequencing of the libraries was done on an Illumina NovaSeq, producing 2 x 150 bp paired-end reads. The original pipeline was this. The reads were demultiplexed and collapsed into UMI-guided consensus sequences using migec v1.2.7. Using mixcr v2.1.11, UMI consensuses were aligned to TRA and TRB V and J templates and then assembled into clonotypes. Clonotypes were classified as expanded or contracted when called significant by both edgeR and NoisET, with noise models trained on biological replicates. For edgeR calls, the cutoffs were a false discovery rate-adjusted p below 0.01 and a log2 fold-change threshold of 1. As an exploratory analysis of dynamics, max-normalized trajectories of the 1000 most abundant clonotypes were examined by PCA with hierarchical clustering. Separately sequenced CD4+ and CD8+ repertoires were used to assign the CD4 or CD8 phenotype of responding clones. TCRdb trimmed public reads at Q25 via fastp, called clones via MiXCR and kept in-frame beta chains. Each entry merges the rows of one CDR3 protein and shows their most common DNA and genes. The V and J calls and clone size are TCRdb's, not the authors'. The sample contains fewer than 450,000 distinct CDR3 sequences, roughly 21% of them found a single time. The ten largest clones represent about an eighth of the sample.

The chain couples TRBV7-8 to TRBJ1-6, with a weak D call of TRBD1 (5 bases match). The sequence was obtained from an adult woman who had mild COVID-19 (a few samples of this study predate the infection). The sample titles of this study are shuffled in the database, so cell type and time point are left out; the donor was told from shared clones. The sequencing input was PBMCs or a T cell subset sorted from them (not recorded which). Here is the DNA: TGTGCCAGCAGCTTAGCGTGGGGGAATTCACCCCTCCACTTT. This yields the protein CASSLAWGNSPLHF.